These T cell receptor beta chains were read from a single sample in a study of T cell changes during pregnancy in multiple sclerosis. Clones were sequenced by immunoSEQ multiplex PCR, and TCRdb holds only the in-frame ones, with some missing. The sample consists of about 110,000 clones, 85% to 95% of them appearing once. The specimen was peripheral blood, collected in the third trimester of pregnancy. The receptors were gathered from a female donor in good health, enrolled as a control in a pregnancy study. CDR3s include the opening cysteine and the closing phenylalanine or tryptophan. A D gene is named only where the DNA matches it firmly. Expanded clones are given a class, and other clones once, few, many or no size at all.

>TRBD2|TRBV7-9|.|TRBJ2-1
CASSKTGTSDYNEQFF
TGTGCCAGCAGCAAAACCGGGACTAGCGACTACAATGAGCAGTTCTTC
>TRBD1|TRBV19|.|TRBJ2-7
CASSTGLDRGGYHYEQYF
TGTGCCAGTAGTACGGGACTCGACAGGGGAGGCTATCACTACGAGCAGTACTTC
>.|TRBV7-3|.|TRBJ1-3
CASSLSGTGNTIYF
TGTGCCAGCAGCTTAAGCGGTACTGGAAACACCATATATTTT
>TRBD1|TRBV5-8|.|TRBJ2-7
CASSLLQGRYEQYF
TGTGCCAGCAGCCTATTACAGGGGAGATACGAGCAGTACTTC
>TRBD2|TRBV4-1|.|TRBJ2-3
CASTGLAGGGTDTQYF
TGCGCCAGCACGGGACTAGCGGGGGGTGGAACAGATACGCAGTATTTT
>.|TRBV19|.|TRBJ1-1
CASSSAILNTEAFF
TGTGCCAGTAGCTCTGCGATACTGAACACTGAAGCTTTCTTT
>TRBD2|TRBV4-1|.|TRBJ2-1
CASSQGAGTSGGNEQFF
TGCGCCAGCAGCCAAGGGGCCGGGACTAGCGGGGGAAATGAGCAGTTCTTC
>.|TRBV9|.|TRBJ2-6
CASSPRTVLSGANVLTF
TGTGCCAGCAGCCCCCGGACAGTCCTCTCTGGGGCCAACGTCCTGACTTTC
>.|TRBV19|.|TRBJ1-1
CASSIRGTEAFF
TGTGCCAGTAGTATACGAGGTACTGAAGCTTTCTTT
>.|TRBV12-5|.|TRBJ1-5
CASGPPGGNQPQHF
TGTGCTAGTGGCCCGCCAGGGGGCAATCAGCCCCAGCATTTT
>.|TRBV11-3|once|TRBJ1-1
CASSSRSTVLNTEAFF
TGTGCCAGCAGCTCCCGGTCGACAGTTTTAAACACTGAAGCTTTCTTT
>.|TRBV7-8|.|TRBJ1-1
CASKTRVGTEAFF
TGTGCCAGCAAGACGAGGGTGGGAACTGAAGCTTTCTTT
>.|TRBV4-1|.|TRBJ2-1
CASSQEGGRIEQFF
TGCGCCAGCAGCCAAGAAGGGGGTAGAATTGAGCAGTTCTTC
>.|TRBV30|.|TRBJ1-5
CAWTLSNQPQHF
TGTGCCTGGACACTTAGCAATCAGCCCCAGCATTTT
>TRBD1|TRBV19|.|TRBJ2-7
CASSPQKGAYEQYF
TGTGCCAGTAGTCCCCAAAAGGGGGCTTACGAGCAGTACTTC
>.|TRBV5-1|.|TRBJ2-1
CASSPGSTSSYNEQFF
TGCGCCAGCAGCCCCGGGTCCACCAGCTCCTACAATGAGCAGTTCTTC
>.|TRBV19|.|TRBJ2-7
CASSLEGGEQYF
TGTGCCAGTAGTCTGGAGGGAGGCGAGCAGTACTTC
>TRBD1|TRBV4-1|.|TRBJ1-2
CASSQTPGTGGFNGYTF
TGCGCCAGCAGCCAAACACCCGGGACAGGGGGTTTTAACGGCTACACCTTC
>.|TRBV30|.|TRBJ1-4
CAWSTRGHTPTNEKLFF
TGTGCCTGGAGTACCCGAGGGCATACCCCAACTAATGAAAAACTGTTTTTT
>TRBD1|TRBV7-9|few|TRBJ2-1
CASSYESWTGNEQFF
TGTGCCAGCAGCTACGAGTCATGGACAGGTAATGAGCAGTTCTTC
>TRBD1|TRBV5-1|.|TRBJ2-3
CASSSGTGDQYTQYF
TGCGCCAGCAGCTCTGGGACAGGGGACCAATATACGCAGTATTTT